The TCR beta chain described here comes from a study of cytomegalovirus exposure and HLA in healthy donors. Study summary: A later analysis reported the 120 or so validation repertoires used the same platform as the roughly 700 first-cohort repertoires.

The CDR3 runs 18 residues. Per the germline V gene, CDR1 is SGHKS and CDR2 is YYEKEE (reference sequence). V shed 0 bases and J 0 bases; nucleotides not matched to a gene: 6. Findings of the study overall: In a later analysis, first-cohort TCR clusters were found to tend to co-occur in the 90 to 150 validation repertoires. Accounts indicate the classifier identified cytomegalovirus status with strong specificity and sensitivity. A list of around 150 TCR beta chains associated with cytomegalovirus was given.

Turning to this clone: What it recognizes is unknown.

The assay was immunoSEQ multiplex PCR, and TCRdb's table has in-frame clones only and misses some. The table has 80,000 to 95,000 clones, about 93% seen once. The TCR sequence derives from a woman aged 25 to 45 in good health and CMV-seropositive. The rearrangement uses TRBV5-5 and TRBJ1-3; 10 bases are shared with TRBD1. The source material was PBMCs. The CDR3 spells CASSLAGTGAFSGNTIYF. For the CDR3, the DNA is TGTGCCAGCAGCTTGGCCGGGACAGGGGCCTTCTCTGGAAACACCATATATTTT. The whole variable domain, remainder taken from reference TRBV5-5 and TRBJ1-3, is DAGVTQSPTHLIKTRGQQVTLRCSPISGHKSVSWYQQVLGQGPQFIFQYYEKEERGRGNFPDRFSARQFPNYSSELNVNALLLGDSALYLCASSLAGTGAFSGNTIYFGEGSWLTVV.